This T cell receptor beta chain was sequenced for a study of CD8 T cells in Susac syndrome. Those who served as multiple sclerosis controls were treatment-naive patients with stable or active relapsing-remitting disease. Negative isolation was applied to CD8+ and CD4+ T cells, and FACS enrichment was applied to TEMRA cells. An input of about 0.5 to 1 ug of RNA was subjected to reverse transcription using random hexamers. Multiplex immunoSEQ PCR targeted 54 Vbeta and 13 Jbeta TCR beta segments. TCRdb processed the immunoSEQ multiplex PCR reads anew with MiXCR; each CDR3 protein has one entry. The table has about 440,000 distinct CDR3 sequences, around 83% seen once. Germline CDR1 is SGDLS and CDR2 is YYNGEE. V was clipped by 0 bases and J by 6 bases, with 12 bases between them. This CDR3 contains 14 residues.

The chain carries TRBV9 and TRBJ1-2; no clear D gene. The TCR was taken from a human donor with multiple sclerosis. Sequencing input: CD8+ T cells from PBMCs. The CDR3 region is CASSVEGGSDGYTF. The CDR3 DNA reads as TGTGCCAGCAGCGTAGAAGGAGGTTCTGATGGCTACACCTTC.